The 11 T cell receptor beta chains below come from one sample, sequenced in a study of early T cells in non-severe SARS-CoV-2 infection. MiXCR, applied by TCRdb to the 5' RACE reads, yields one record per CDR3 protein. The sample has 55,000 to 75,000 distinct CDR3 sequences, more than 7.5% seen once. Sequenced: whole blood. Source of these receptors: an adult who was a healthcare worker with PCR-confirmed SARS-CoV-2 infection or an uninfected control (not recorded which).

The table lists this clonotype with a few counts. The V and J genes are TRBV4-1 and TRBJ2-1, with D possibly TRBD2 on 5 matching bases. Germline values: CDR1 MGHRA, CDR2 YSYEKL. The CDR3 loop spans 15 amino acids. The V end was cut by 4 bases, the J end by 2 bases, with 12 bases between. In nucleotides, the CDR3 is TGCGCCAGCAGCCTAAGCCGGGGAACCTACAATGAGCAGTTCTTC. Translation gives CASSLSRGTYNEQFF.

In this sample, this clonotype turned up many times. V usage is TRBV5-1 and J usage is TRBJ2-2; possibly TRBD1 for D (5 bases). Trimming stripped 2 bases from V and 4 bases from J, with 9 bases between. The germline CDR1 and CDR2 sequences are SGHRS and YFSETQ. This CDR3 has 14 residues. The CDR3 nucleotides read TGCGCCAGCAGCTTCCAGGGTCGCACCGGGGAGCTGTTTTTT. Translated: CASSFQGRTGELFF.

This clonotype was recorded many times. This sequence joins TRBV28 and TRBJ2-7, with 7 bases fitting TRBD1. Looked up from germline, CDR1 is MDHEN and CDR2 is SYDVKM. The CDR3 is 12 amino acids. Trimming removed 6 bases from V and 4 bases from J; junction bases left unmatched: 3. For the CDR3, the DNA is TGTGCCAGCAGCCCAGGGGGATACGAGCAGTACTTC. The encoded protein is CASSPGGYEQYF.

The chain links TRBV7-9 to TRBJ2-1; no definite D call. Germline assignment: CDR1 SEHNR and CDR2 FQNEAQ (reference sequence). This CDR3 contains 13 residues. Trimming shortened V by 4 bases and J by 9 bases, and 13 bases separated the two germline ends. CDR3 sequence: CASSSTPLIEQFF. CDR3 DNA: TGTGCCAGCAGCTCCACCCCTTTGATTGAGCAGTTCTTC.

The V gene is TRBV6-2 or TRBV6-3, the J gene TRBJ2-7; 12 nucleotides match TRBD1. This CDR3 contains 15 residues. V trimming: 6 bases; J trimming: 7 bases; junction bases outside the gene matches: 10. In germline, CDR1 is MNHEY, CDR2 SVGEGT. The CDR3 spells CASSRPGQGAREQYF. The CDR3 nucleotides read TGTGCCAGCAGCCGACCGGGACAGGGGGCGCGAGAGCAGTACTTC.

This clonotype was seen ten or more times. The chain employs TRBV11-2 and TRBJ1-1; TRBD1 aligns across 11 bases. The CDR3 loop spans 16 amino acids. V shed 2 bases, J shed 2 bases, and the junction held 4 bases outside the gene matches. CDR1 is SGHAT, CDR2 FQNNGV, per germline. CDR3 bases: TGTGCCAGCAGCTTATTCGGGACAGGGGGAAACACTGAAGCTTTCTTT. The encoded protein is CASSLFGTGGNTEAFF.

V and J are TRBV24-1 and TRBJ2-3; D may match TRBD1 or TRBD2 (6 bases each). There are 16 residues in the CDR3. Germline V CDR1 and CDR2: KGHDR, SFDVKD. Trimming pared 0 bases from V and 2 bases from J, leaving 11 bases between. The CDR3 reads CATSDLQGGSTDTQYF. CDR3 in DNA: TGTGCCACCAGTGATTTGCAAGGGGGGTCCACAGATACGCAGTATTTT.

The chain uses TRBV24-1 and TRBJ2-1; a weak D match, TRBD2 (5 bases). The CDR3 covers 16 residues. Deletions cut 3 bases from V and 0 bases from J, with 11 bases between. Looked up from germline, CDR1 is KGHDR and CDR2 is SFDVKD. The CDR3 spells CATSDLATVSYNEQFF. The CDR3 nucleotides are TGTGCCACCAGTGATCTAGCAACCGTCTCCTACAATGAGCAGTTCTTC.

This clonotype was seen at least ten times. The V gene is TRBV7-2, the J gene TRBJ2-3; no firm D call. V gave up 4 bases and J gave up 0 bases, with 5 bases separating them. Per germline, CDR1 SGHTA and CDR2 FQGNSA. The CDR3 totals 13 residues. CDR3 nucleotides: TGTGCCAGCAGCTCTATCAGCACAGATACGCAGTATTTT. Its protein is CASSSISTDTQYF.

This clonotype was picked up a small number of times. The chain recombines TRBV6-2 or TRBV6-3 with TRBJ2-3; 7 positions match TRBD2. Per the germline V gene, CDR1 is MNHEY and CDR2 is SVGEGT. With 3 bases clipped from V and 4 bases from J, the junction kept 4 bases outside the gene matches. The CDR3 extends over 14 amino acids. Here the CDR3 reads CASSYWREPDTQYF. CDR3 in DNA: TGTGCCAGCAGTTATTGGCGGGAGCCAGATACGCAGTATTTT.

At least ten counts were recorded for this clonotype. The rearrangement links TRBV27 to TRBJ1-5; 7 nucleotides match TRBD1. The CDR3 is 15 residues long. Germline trimming cut 6 bases from V and 2 bases from J; bases unmatched to any gene: 7. Germline V gene data show CDR1 as MNHEY and CDR2 as SMNVEV (reference sequence). In DNA form, the CDR3 reads TGTGCCAGCAGCTCAGACAGGGCCCGCAATCAGCCCCAGCATTTT. Its protein is CASSSDRARNQPQHF.